Sequencing of this T cell receptor beta chain was carried out in a study of blood T cell repertoires in COVID-19 (dated by TCRdb to 2019 to 2021). Turning to the overall study: The collaborator samples originated in the United States, Italy and Spain and spanned the acute and convalescent phases of COVID-19. The prospective study material was composed of cDNA or gDNA derived from T cells, B-cell-depleted T cells, or PBMCs. The dataset comprised deeply sampled blood TCRbeta repertoires from subjects exposed to, actively infected with, or recovered from COVID-19. A freely available public database, intended as a resource for researchers studying the immune response to SARS-CoV-2, is where the repertoires were released. The samples were drawn from two sources: the first 160 participants of the ongoing ImmuneRACE study, and fewer than 1,500 subjects contributed by 6 global collaborators. The sample metadata nearly always contained a de-identified subject ID, COVID-19 status, age in years and sex. HLA class I and class II types, where available, came from metadata supplied by the sample provider rather than from assay-based typing.

TCRbeta CDR3 regions were amplified from genomic DNA using the immunoSEQ Assay, a bias-controlled multiplex PCR. As for the original processing: The number of nucleated cells in each sample was estimated from the amplification of reference gene primers within the assay. To quantify the absolute abundance of each unique TCRbeta CDR3 rearrangement, sequence reads were collapsed and filtered. Productive Simpson clonality was computed per sample as the square root of Simpson's diversity index over productive rearrangements. As stored in TCRdb, this immuneACCESS dataset retains in-frame rearrangements with V and J assigned. A fraction of the clones does not appear; measured against another copy, unresolved V genes explain less than half of the discrepancy, and the remainder lacks a known reason. The V and J calls and clone size are taken from that table; D and trimming were inferred from the DNA. A total of about 120,000 clones appear in this sample, roughly 85% of them only once. Under 7% of the sample comes from the top ten.

Collaborating institutions collected whole blood in K2EDTA tubes following their own protocols. For TCRbeta analysis, collaborators shipped samples as frozen whole blood, isolated PBMCs, or DNA extracted from either of those sample types. The full study reports these points: Clinical and demographic metadata were provided uncurated, with the amount varying by source and participant.

As to this clone: The antigen it binds to is not known. Within one base of it there is no much larger clone, and no base qualities were kept.

Trimming removed 6 bases from V and 5 bases from J, leaving 13 bases between the germline ends. Spanning cysteine to phenylalanine, the CDR3 consists of 14 amino acids. The entry retains the CDR3 DNA only, 42 bases that are in frame from base 1. The germline V gene provides CDR1 MNHEY and CDR2 SVGAGI. The sequencing sample was made of peripheral blood. This clonotype originated in a man older than 75 with active or convalescent COVID-19. The V and J segments used are TRBV6-5 and TRBJ1-4; a tentative D call is TRBD1 (5 bases match). The bases read TGTGCCAGCAGCGTCTTTGGGGCCAATGAAAAACTGTTTTTT. Translated, it reads CASSVFGANEKLFF.